The rows below give T cell receptor beta chains drawn from one sample of a study of PD-1 blockade in classical Hodgkin lymphoma. Here immunoSEQ multiplex PCR was the method, and the copy in TCRdb shows in-frame clones only, minus some. The sample holds just under 10,000 clones, 70% to 85% seen once. The source was peripheral blood mononuclear cells (PBMCs), collected before the fourth cycle of nivolumab. These receptors originate from a human donor with classical Hodgkin lymphoma. CDR3s include the opening cysteine and the closing phenylalanine or tryptophan. The order of the fields is V gene, clone size, J gene, D gene, CDR3 protein, CDR3 DNA. A D gene is named only where the DNA matches it firmly. Part of the rows lack a size; the others show once, few, many or a class for expanded clones.

v_gene: TRBV6-4; abundance: -; j_gene: TRBJ1-2; d_gene: -; CDR3aa: CASSETPDSPNYGYTF; CDR3nt: TGTGCCAGCAGTGAAACCCCGGACAGCCCTAACTATGGCTACACCTTC
v_gene: TRBV5-1; abundance: -; j_gene: TRBJ2-7; d_gene: TRBD2; CDR3aa: CASSVVASGHKFYEQYF; CDR3nt: TGCGCCAGCAGCGTGGTGGCTAGCGGGCATAAATTCTACGAGCAGTACTTC
v_gene: TRBV27; abundance: -; j_gene: TRBJ2-1; d_gene: TRBD2; CDR3aa: CASSSATSGRGEQFF; CDR3nt: TGTGCCAGCAGTTCCGCGACTAGCGGGAGAGGTGAGCAGTTCTTC
v_gene: TRBV7-9; abundance: -; j_gene: TRBJ2-7; d_gene: -; CDR3aa: CASSPGFLYEQYF; CDR3nt: TGTGCCAGCAGCCCTGGCTTCCTCTACGAGCAGTACTTC
v_gene: TRBV30; abundance: -; j_gene: TRBJ2-7; d_gene: -; CDR3aa: CAWSGQGYEQYF; CDR3nt: TGTGCCTGGAGTGGGCAGGGATACGAGCAGTACTTC
v_gene: TRBV6-5; abundance: -; j_gene: TRBJ2-1; d_gene: -; CDR3aa: CASRLRDHNEQFF; CDR3nt: TGTGCCAGCAGGCTCCGGGACCACAATGAGCAGTTCTTC
v_gene: TRBV15; abundance: -; j_gene: TRBJ2-7; d_gene: -; CDR3aa: CATSRVAWSASPDEQYF; CDR3nt: TGTGCCACCAGCAGAGTAGCCTGGAGCGCTAGCCCTGACGAGCAGTACTTC
v_gene: TRBV5-3; abundance: -; j_gene: TRBJ1-1; d_gene: -; CDR3aa: CARSLEGTQAFF; CDR3nt: TGTGCCAGAAGCTTGGAAGGAACCCAAGCTTTCTTT
v_gene: TRBV18; abundance: -; j_gene: TRBJ2-1; d_gene: -; CDR3aa: CASSLLEASYNEQFF; CDR3nt: TGTGCCAGCTCACTGCTGGAGGCGTCCTACAATGAGCAGTTCTTC
v_gene: TRBV10-2; abundance: -; j_gene: TRBJ1-5; d_gene: -; CDR3aa: CASSAQGAGQPQHF; CDR3nt: TGCGCCAGCAGTGCCCAGGGCGCTGGGCAGCCCCAGCATTTT
v_gene: TRBV27; abundance: once; j_gene: TRBJ1-2; d_gene: -; CDR3aa: CASSSLSVLKDGYTF; CDR3nt: TGTGCCAGCAGTTCCCTCTCAGTCCTTAAGGATGGCTACACCTTC
v_gene: TRBV5-1; abundance: -; j_gene: TRBJ2-7; d_gene: TRBD1; CDR3aa: CASSQDRGRLHEQYF; CDR3nt: TGCGCCAGCAGCCAAGACAGGGGGCGACTGCACGAGCAGTACTTC
v_gene: TRBV30; abundance: -; j_gene: TRBJ1-5; d_gene: -; CDR3aa: CAWSGGNQPQHF; CDR3nt: TGTGCCTGGAGTGGGGGAAATCAGCCCCAGCATTTT
v_gene: TRBV19; abundance: -; j_gene: TRBJ1-2; d_gene: TRBD1; CDR3aa: CASSRRTGDSGYTF; CDR3nt: TGTGCCAGTAGTCGCCGTACAGGGGATTCGGGCTACACCTTC
v_gene: TRBV7-2; abundance: -; j_gene: TRBJ2-7; d_gene: -; CDR3aa: CASSESGYEQYF; CDR3nt: TGTGCCAGCAGCGAATCAGGCTACGAGCAGTACTTC
v_gene: TRBV7-3; abundance: once; j_gene: TRBJ2-2; d_gene: TRBD2; CDR3aa: CASSPERGNTGELFF; CDR3nt: TGTGCCAGCAGCCCTGAGCGGGGGAACACCGGGGAGCTGTTTTTT
v_gene: TRBV13; abundance: -; j_gene: TRBJ2-7; d_gene: -; CDR3aa: CASTLRTGVDYEQYF; CDR3nt: TGTGCCAGCACCCTAAGGACGGGGGTGGACTACGAGCAGTACTTC
v_gene: TRBV13; abundance: -; j_gene: TRBJ2-1; d_gene: TRBD2; CDR3aa: CASSFGAGGINNEQFF; CDR3nt: TGTGCCAGCAGCTTTGGTGCGGGAGGGATAAACAATGAGCAGTTCTTC
v_gene: TRBV27; abundance: -; j_gene: TRBJ2-2; d_gene: TRBD2; CDR3aa: CASSLSFRTSGNTGELFF; CDR3nt: TGTGCCAGCAGTTTATCCTTCCGTACTAGCGGAAACACCGGGGAGCTGTTTTTT
v_gene: TRBV10-3; abundance: -; j_gene: TRBJ2-7; d_gene: -; CDR3aa: CAISRGGSYEQYF; CDR3nt: TGTGCCATCAGTCGGGGCGGCTCCTACGAGCAGTACTTC
v_gene: TRBV7-8; abundance: -; j_gene: TRBJ1-1; d_gene: -; CDR3aa: CASKGLNTEAFF; CDR3nt: TGTGCCAGCAAGGGACTTAACACTGAAGCTTTCTTT
v_gene: TRBV4-1; abundance: -; j_gene: TRBJ1-5; d_gene: -; CDR3aa: CASSPIGEGFVQPQHF; CDR3nt: TGCGCCAGCAGCCCCATTGGTGAGGGCTTTGTGCAGCCCCAGCATTTT
v_gene: TRBV29-1; abundance: -; j_gene: TRBJ1-1; d_gene: -; CDR3aa: CSGKRGLNTEAFF; CDR3nt: TGCAGCGGAAAGCGGGGTTTGAACACTGAAGCTTTCTTT
v_gene: TRBV19; abundance: -; j_gene: TRBJ2-1; d_gene: TRBD2; CDR3aa: CASRPTSGGAEQFF; CDR3nt: TGTGCCAGTAGACCGACTAGCGGGGGGGCTGAGCAGTTCTTC
v_gene: TRBV2; abundance: -; j_gene: TRBJ2-7; d_gene: -; CDR3aa: CASSGDRSENSYEQYF; CDR3nt: TGTGCCAGCAGTGGAGACAGGTCCGAAAACTCCTACGAGCAGTACTTC
v_gene: TRBV7-9; abundance: few; j_gene: TRBJ1-1; d_gene: TRBD1; CDR3aa: CASSPPTGAANTEAFF; CDR3nt: TGTGCCAGCAGCCCGCCCACAGGGGCGGCGAACACTGAAGCTTTCTTT
v_gene: TRBV7-6; abundance: -; j_gene: TRBJ2-5; d_gene: TRBD2; CDR3aa: CASSLTSGGAFGYQETQYF; CDR3nt: TGTGCCAGCAGCCTGACTAGCGGGGGGGCATTTGGGTACCAAGAGACCCAGTACTTC
v_gene: TRBV7-7; abundance: -; j_gene: TRBJ1-2; d_gene: -; CDR3aa: CASSQTGGYTF; CDR3nt: TGTGCCAGCTCACAAACTGGTGGCTACACCTTC
v_gene: TRBV6-6; abundance: -; j_gene: TRBJ2-7; d_gene: -; CDR3aa: CASSYWISYEQYF; CDR3nt: TGTGCCAGCAGTTATTGGATTTCCTACGAGCAGTACTTC
v_gene: TRBV2; abundance: -; j_gene: TRBJ2-7; d_gene: -; CDR3aa: CASKTASYEQYF; CDR3nt: TGTGCCAGCAAGACGGCTTCCTACGAGCAGTACTTC
v_gene: TRBV7-9; abundance: -; j_gene: TRBJ2-1; d_gene: -; CDR3aa: CASSLGRLAVYNEQFF; CDR3nt: TGTGCCAGCAGCTTAGGGCGATTAGCGGTTTACAATGAGCAGTTCTTC
v_gene: TRBV7-3; abundance: -; j_gene: TRBJ2-2; d_gene: -; CDR3aa: CASSLLATGELFF; CDR3nt: TGTGCCAGCAGCTTACTAGCCACCGGGGAGCTGTTTTTT
v_gene: TRBV6-5; abundance: -; j_gene: TRBJ1-5; d_gene: TRBD1; CDR3aa: CASSKGQGNQPQHF; CDR3nt: TGTGCCAGCAGTAAGGGACAGGGAAATCAGCCCCAGCATTTT
v_gene: TRBV19; abundance: -; j_gene: TRBJ1-5; d_gene: TRBD1; CDR3aa: CASSPGQGRQPQHF; CDR3nt: TGTGCCAGTAGCCCGGGACAGGGAAGACAGCCCCAGCATTTT
v_gene: TRBV28; abundance: few; j_gene: TRBJ1-5; d_gene: TRBD1; CDR3aa: CASSLLGQGGQPQHF; CDR3nt: TGTGCCAGCAGTTTATTGGGGCAGGGGGGTCAGCCCCAGCATTTT
v_gene: TRBV19; abundance: -; j_gene: TRBJ2-1; d_gene: TRBD2; CDR3aa: CASSPIAGGSRYNEQFF; CDR3nt: TGTGCCAGTAGTCCCATAGCGGGGGGCTCAAGATACAATGAGCAGTTCTTC
v_gene: TRBV9; abundance: few; j_gene: TRBJ1-4; d_gene: -; CDR3aa: CASSVGERRVGEKLFF; CDR3nt: TGTGCCAGCAGCGTAGGGGAGCGGAGGGTGGGAGAAAAACTGTTTTTT
v_gene: TRBV18; abundance: -; j_gene: TRBJ1-5; d_gene: -; CDR3aa: CASSPGGVSQPQHF; CDR3nt: TGTGCCAGCTCACCCGGGGGGGTAAGTCAGCCCCAGCATTTT
v_gene: TRBV28; abundance: once; j_gene: TRBJ1-1; d_gene: -; CDR3aa: CASSWWNTEAFF; CDR3nt: TGTGCCAGCAGTTGGTGGAACACTGAAGCTTTCTTT
v_gene: TRBV2; abundance: -; j_gene: TRBJ2-3; d_gene: -; CDR3aa: CASNPPDTQYF; CDR3nt: TGTGCCAGCAACCCCCCAGATACGCAGTATTTT
v_gene: TRBV11-2; abundance: once; j_gene: TRBJ1-1; d_gene: -; CDR3aa: CASSLGGFTEAFF; CDR3nt: TGTGCCAGCAGCTTAGGAGGGTTTACTGAAGCTTTCTTT
v_gene: TRBV6-6; abundance: few; j_gene: TRBJ1-4; d_gene: -; CDR3aa: CASSYPGTAYEKLFF; CDR3nt: TGTGCCAGCAGTTACCCGGGGACTGCTTATGAAAAACTGTTTTTT
v_gene: TRBV4-1; abundance: few; j_gene: TRBJ1-4; d_gene: -; CDR3aa: CASSQEWGLATNEKLFF; CDR3nt: TGCGCCAGCAGCCAAGAGTGGGGTTTAGCAACTAATGAAAAACTGTTTTTT
v_gene: TRBV7-3; abundance: once; j_gene: TRBJ2-3; d_gene: TRBD2; CDR3aa: CASSSGLAGGKGDTQYF; CDR3nt: TGTGCCAGCAGCTCCGGACTAGCGGGGGGGAAAGGAGATACGCAGTATTTT
v_gene: TRBV10-1; abundance: -; j_gene: TRBJ2-7; d_gene: -; CDR3aa: CASGGTGSDEQYF; CDR3nt: TGCGCCAGCGGAGGGACGGGGTCCGACGAGCAGTACTTC